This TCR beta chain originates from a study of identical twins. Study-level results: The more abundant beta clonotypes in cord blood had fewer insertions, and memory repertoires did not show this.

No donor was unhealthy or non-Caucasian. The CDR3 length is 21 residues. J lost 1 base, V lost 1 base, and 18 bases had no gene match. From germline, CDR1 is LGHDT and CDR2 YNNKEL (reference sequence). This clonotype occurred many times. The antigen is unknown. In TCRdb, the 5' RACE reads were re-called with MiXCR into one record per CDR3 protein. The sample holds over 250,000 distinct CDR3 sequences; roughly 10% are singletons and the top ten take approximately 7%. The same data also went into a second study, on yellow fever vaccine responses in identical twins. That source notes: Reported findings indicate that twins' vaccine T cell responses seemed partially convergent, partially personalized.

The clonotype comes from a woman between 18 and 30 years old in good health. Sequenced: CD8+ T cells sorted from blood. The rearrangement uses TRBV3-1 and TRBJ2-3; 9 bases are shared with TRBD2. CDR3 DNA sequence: TGTGCCAGCAGCCAAGCGGACAGGACGACTAGCGGAGCGTTCCGCACAGATACGCAGTATTTT. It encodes CASSQADRTTSGAFRTDTQYF.